This TCR beta chain was retrieved from a study of CD4 T cells in relation to SARS-CoV-2 and coronaviruses (dated by TCRdb to the early 2020s). Describing the broader study: In the ViraFEST assay, PBMCs were cultured with antigen for nine to ten days, after which TCR beta CDR3s were sequenced to identify clonal expansions specific to the antigen. Patient-derived lymphoblastoid cell lines were used to map the HLA restriction of shared crossreactive spike epitopes. The Adaptive Biotechnologies TCR-sequencing kit was used to sequence samples from a few pre-COVID donors and the naive versus memory experiments, whereas other data were Illumina-based. At the level of individual TCR clonotypes, the study measured memory CD4+ T cell crossreactivity between SARS-CoV-2 spike protein and common cold coronavirus spike proteins. An HIV-1 Nef peptide pool or a culture without peptide was used as the negative reference condition. Expansion assays from other donors in the study were sequenced with a different, Illumina-based TCR-beta assay.

On the study overall, not on this receptor specifically: Crossreactivity analysis was centred on spike protein, so crossreactivity against other viral proteins was not assessed. The study was limited by small numbers of patients and tested TCRs. Significantly weaker SARS-CoV-2-driven expansion was shown by crossreactive clones than by monoreactive clones, consistent with antigenic imprinting. Around 65% of donors had memory CD4+ clonotypes that crossrecognized SARS-CoV-2 and at least one common cold coronavirus spike. Pre-pandemic and post-infection samples were not both contributed by any donor, so tracing of the source of pre-existing responses was limited.

CD4+ T cells from unexposed donors were collected before the COVID-19 pandemic (2011-2018). After about 10 days of culture, CD4+ T cells were isolated with the EasySep CD4+ T cell isolation kit. As cell number allowed, CD4+ T cells from unexposed donors were tested for reactivity to SARS-CoV-2 S and N and to four common cold coronavirus spike pools. Each well received 2.2 million or so PBMCs, cultured in IMDM supplemented with roughly 5% human AB serum and around 10 IU/ml IL-2. Half of the culture medium was replaced with fresh IL-2-containing medium on days 3 and 7. In general, triplicate replicate wells were used for every peptide culture condition. The leukapheresis product for the unexposed donors was obtained through commercial purchase. PBMCs were isolated from leukapheresis product or whole blood by Ficoll-Paque PLUS gradient centrifugation. PBMCs were either used fresh in the expansion assay or cryopreserved at -140 degrees C. The QIAamp Micro DNA Kit was used to extract genomic DNA from the CD4+ T cells.

Library preparation employed the immunoSEQ multiplex PCR assay. The original methods were these. Preprocessing removed nonproductive sequences and CDR3s not starting with C, not ending with F or W, or shorter than 7 amino acids. Antigen-specific clonotypes were called with the MANAFEST web app, based on expansion relative to reference and other culture wells. A clone was considered positive if significant expansion relative to the reference culture was observed in 2 of 3 replicate wells at an FDR below 0.05. A further requirement for positive clones was significant expansion compared with all other tandem wells, along with an odds ratio above 5. CDR3 homology was quantified as pairwise Levenshtein distance, calculated with the stringdist R package after three terminal residues were trimmed from each end. Imported from immuneACCESS, the table was reduced by TCRdb to in-frame sequences with V and J called. These copies leave out some clones; in studies compared against another copy, an unresolved V gene accounts for under half, and the cause of the remainder is not known. The V and J calls and clone size are taken from that table; D and trimming were inferred from the DNA. This sample lists tens of thousands of clones; approximately 80% were detected once. In total, the top ten clones hold about 17% of the sample.

This clone was seen more than once but under ten times. There is no known antigen for this receptor. It has no much larger one-base neighbor in the sample; base qualities were not kept. Reading the germline V gene gives CDR1 MGHRA and CDR2 YSYEKL. From the cysteine through the phenylalanine, the CDR3 covers 19 amino acids. Only CDR3 DNA remains: 57 bases, in frame from the first base. From V the trimming removes 4 bases and from J it removes 0 bases, while the gene matches leave 14 bases of the junction unaccounted for. The sample was CD4+ T cells from PBMCs, cultured in vitro. This clonotype originated in a human donor in good health. Recombination connected TRBV4-1 to TRBJ1-2; 10 middle bases align to TRBD1. The CDR3 is CASSPKTGGGNLANYGYTF. The DNA sequence is TGCGCCAGCAGCCCAAAGACAGGGGGCGGTAATTTAGCTAACTATGGCTACACCTTC.